These T cell receptor beta chains were read from a single sample in a study of Graves' ophthalmopathy and Graves' hyperthyroidism. One entry per CDR3 protein, called by TCRdb with MiXCR from the multiplex PCR reads. The sample contains over a million distinct CDR3 sequences, about 38% of which appear only once. The sample comprised peripheral blood or thyroid tissue (not recorded which). The source is an adult man with Graves' hyperthyroidism. The CDR3 runs from the conserved cysteine through the conserved F or W. The D gene is left open where the match is weak. For some rows the clone size is stated as once, few or many, or as a class when expanded; others skip it.

D: TRBD2
size: -
V: TRBV6-5
J: TRBJ2-3
CDR3: CASSYRGGPSTDTQYF
DNA: TGTGCCAGCAGTTACCGGGGGGGGCCCAGCACAGATACGCAGTATTTT

D: -
size: many
V: TRBV19
J: TRBJ1-2
CDR3: CATTAPPGNGYTF
DNA: TGTGCCACGACAGCCCCCCCCGGGAATGGCTACACCTTC

D: -
size: many
V: TRBV6-4
J: TRBJ2-2
CDR3: CASRKGDTGELFF
DNA: TGTGCCAGCAGGAAGGGCGACACCGGGGAGCTGTTTTTT

D: TRBD1
size: many
V: TRBV10-3
J: TRBJ1-5
CDR3: CAISGTGDQPQHF
DNA: TGTGCCATCAGTGGGACAGGGGATCAGCCCCAGCATTTT

D: -
size: many
V: TRBV7-9
J: TRBJ2-5
CDR3: CASSLGTLETQYF
DNA: TGTGCCAGCAGTTTAGGGACCCTAGAGACCCAGTACTTC

D: -
size: many
V: TRBV15
J: TRBJ2-7
CDR3: CATSRVSGTYEQYF
DNA: TGTGCCACCAGCAGAGTTTCCGGGACCTACGAGCAGTACTTC

D: TRBD1
size: many
V: TRBV19
J: TRBJ1-5
CDR3: CASTIQGVQPQHF
DNA: TGTGCCAGTACCATACAGGGGGTTCAGCCCCAGCATTTT

D: -
size: -
V: TRBV15
J: TRBJ1-2
CDR3: CATSRGGVGAVYGYTF
DNA: TGTGCCACCAGCAGAGGGGGGGTCGGGGCAGTGTATGGCTACACCTTC

D: -
size: many
V: TRBV20-1
J: TRBJ1-5
CDR3: CSAIGYNQPQHF
DNA: TGCAGTGCTATAGGGTACAATCAGCCCCAGCATTTT

D: -
size: -
V: TRBV5-1
J: TRBJ1-4
CDR3: CASSARPTGDEELFF
DNA: TGCGCCAGCAGCGCGAGGCCAACGGGGGATGAAGAACTGTTTTTT

D: -
size: -
V: TRBV9
J: TRBJ1-5
CDR3: CASSPRGSYAYEHF
DNA: TGTGCCAGCAGCCCTAGAGGGTCCTACGCCTACGAGCATTTT

D: -
size: many
V: TRBV29-1
J: TRBJ2-7
CDR3: CSVKGLYSYEQYF
DNA: TGCAGCGTTAAGGGACTGTACTCCTACGAGCAGTACTTC

D: -
size: few
V: TRBV28
J: TRBJ1-4
CDR3: CASISGANEKLFF
DNA: TGTGCCAGCATTTCAGGGGCCAATGAAAAACTGTTTTTT

D: -
size: few
V: TRBV4-2
J: TRBJ2-7
CDR3: CASSQEGTENSYEQYF
DNA: TGTGCCAGCAGCCAAGAAGGGACTGAAAATTCCTACGAGCAGTACTTC

D: -
size: many
V: TRBV6-5
J: TRBJ1-4
CDR3: CASSEPATNEKLFF
DNA: TGTGCCAGCAGTGAGCCGGCAACTAATGAAAAACTGTTTTTT

D: -
size: -
V: TRBV19
J: TRBJ1-2
CDR3: CASRRRADSTNYGYTF
DNA: TGTGCCAGTAGAAGGAGGGCAGATTCTACTAACTATGGCTACACCTTC

D: TRBD1
size: -
V: TRBV10-2
J: TRBJ1-2
CDR3: CASVGTAFTYGYTF
DNA: TGCGCCAGCGTTGGGACAGCCTTTACTTATGGCTACACCTTC

D: -
size: -
V: TRBV7-2
J: TRBJ2-7
CDR3: CASSPPGAALEQYF
DNA: TGTGCCAGCAGCCCGCCCGGGGCTGCCTTGGAGCAGTACTTC

D: TRBD1
size: -
V: TRBV7-3
J: TRBJ1-6
CDR3: CASSPGTGTPLHF
DNA: TGTGCCAGCAGCCCGGGGACAGGGACACCCCTCCACTTT

D: -
size: -
V: TRBV6-5
J: TRBJ2-7
CDR3: CASSWGSELYF
DNA: TGTGCCAGCAGCTGGGGAAGCGAGCTGTACTTC

D: -
size: -
V: TRBV12-3/TRBV12-4
J: TRBJ1-5
CDR3: CACAGAFGQPQHF
DNA: TGTGCCTGCGCGGGGGCATTCGGTCAGCCCCAGCATTTT

D: -
size: -
V: TRBV6-6
J: TRBJ1-6
CDR3: CASSDMARGNSPLHF
DNA: TGTGCCAGCAGTGACATGGCCCGGGGGAATTCACCCCTCCACTTT